The 12 T cell receptor beta chains listed next were all sequenced from one sample in a study of regulatory T cells in long-lasting Graves disease. As for time point: newly diagnosed GD, antithyroid drugs for less than 3 months. Making the TCR library involved RNA that had been extracted from PBMCs. According to the study, TCR beta libraries were built with iRepertoire HTBI primers and CDR3-region Arm-PCR. One entry per CDR3 protein, called by TCRdb with MiXCR from the multiplex PCR reads. The sample holds 350,000 to 450,000 distinct CDR3 sequences, about 15% seen once. These data were also reused for a study on T cells in Graves' hyperthyroidism and ophthalmopathy.

The sequenced sample was peripheral blood mononuclear cells (PBMCs), obtained at new diagnosis, from a patient treated with antithyroid drugs. Source of these receptors: a woman in her 30s with Graves disease.

The table lists this clonotype with many counts. The chain carries TRBV20-1 and TRBJ2-3; D possibly corresponds to TRBD2 (6 bases). CDR1 and CDR2 (germline): DFQATT, SNEGSKA (reference sequence). CDR3 length: 13 amino acids. The V and J ends lost 1 base and 3 bases respectively, with 8 bases between them. The CDR3 region is CSARGGTTDTQYF. In nucleotides, the CDR3 is TGCAGTGCTAGAGGCGGGACGACAGATACGCAGTATTTT.

This sequence joins TRBV19 and TRBJ1-5, with D possibly being TRBD1 (5 bases). CDR3 length: 14 amino acids. Germline V gene lookup returns CDR1 LNHDA and CDR2 SQIVND (reference sequence). Trimming took off 5 bases at V and 3 bases at J, with 11 bases between the two ends. CDR3 DNA: TGTGCCAGTAGTTCTGACAGAAACAATCAGCCCCAGCATTTT. Its protein product is CASSSDRNNQPQHF.

This clonotype has only a few counts. This chain connects TRBV5-4 to TRBJ2-3, with 11 bases matching TRBD1. Germline CDR1 SGHNT, CDR2 YYREEE (reference sequence). Trimming at V came to 5 bases and at J to 4 bases, leaving 3 bases not matched to a gene. The CDR3 sequence is 14 residues long. The CDR3 here is CASSPGQGADTQYF. The CDR3 DNA sequence: TGTGCCAGCAGTCCGGGACAGGGGGCAGATACGCAGTATTTT.

This clonotype was recorded at least ten times. The J gene is TRBJ1-1, the V gene TRBV2; no clear D gene. Trimming took 8 bases from V and 4 from J, leaving 14 bases between them. The CDR3 consists of 13 residues. Germline assignment: CDR1 SNHLY and CDR2 FYNNEI. The CDR3 sequence: CASRNEKGTEAFF. In DNA form, the CDR3 reads TGTGCCAGCCGGAATGAAAAAGGCACTGAAGCTTTCTTT.

This clonotype was seen once. The chain links TRBV4-1 to TRBJ2-4; the D gene is possibly TRBD1 (6 bases). The length of the CDR3 is 15 residues. CDR1 MGHRA and CDR2 YSYEKL come from the germline V gene. V was trimmed by 3 bases and J by 1 base, leaving 10 bases between them. The CDR3, as DNA: TGCGCCAGCAGCCAGGGGGCGTTGGCCAAAAACATTCAGTACTTC. Amino acids: CASSQGALAKNIQYF.

Only a few counts were recorded for this clonotype. The V and J genes are TRBV6-2 or TRBV6-3 and TRBJ1-2, with D possibly matching TRBD1 (5 bases). V was trimmed by 5 bases and J by 7 bases, leaving 14 bases between them. The CDR3 extends over 13 amino acids. CDR1 and CDR2 (germline): MNHEY, SVGEGT. Here the CDR3 reads CASSGVTGVGYTF. Written as DNA, the CDR3 is TGTGCCAGCAGTGGTGTAACAGGAGTTGGCTACACCTTC.

This clonotype was counted at least ten times. For the CDR3, the DNA is TGTGCCAGTAGTGACTTTAGGGGGAGCTCCTACAATGAGCAGTTCTTC. Its translation: CASSDFRGSSYNEQFF. The chain joins TRBV19 to TRBJ2-1; a possible D gene is TRBD1 (6 bases). Germline V gene data show CDR1 as LNHDA and CDR2 as SQIVND (reference sequence). This CDR3 is built from 16 residues. The V end was cut by 5 bases, the J end by 0 bases, with 14 bases between.

This clonotype showed up many times. J is TRBJ2-5 and V is TRBV24-1; D is uncertain. V lost 2 bases, J lost 5 bases, and 5 bases lay in between. The CDR3 sequence is 12 residues long. The germline gives CDR1 KGHDR, CDR2 SFDVKD. The CDR3 spells CATSDYTETQYF. In nucleotides, the CDR3 is TGTGCCACCAGTGATTACACGGAGACCCAGTACTTC.

This clonotype was counted between two and nine times. This sequence joins TRBV6-1 and TRBJ1-5; D gene ambiguous. The V end lost 1 base, the J end lost 0 bases, and 4 bases lay between the germline ends. The length of the CDR3 is 14 residues. Germline assignment: CDR1 MNHNS and CDR2 SASEGT. In DNA form, the CDR3 reads TGTGCCAGCAGTGAAGTGGTTAGCAATCAGCCCCAGCATTTT. This encodes CASSEVVSNQPQHF.

This clonotype occurred a few times. CDR3 nucleotide sequence: TGTGCCAGCAGGGATCGACAGGGGTCTCTCTCTGGGGCCAACGTCCTGACTTTC. As protein: CASRDRQGSLSGANVLTF. This chain connects TRBV6-1 to TRBJ2-6, with TRBD1 identical over 8 bases. Germline loops: CDR1 MNHNS, CDR2 SASEGT. Trimming cost V 6 bases and J 0 bases; bases outside gene matches: 10. The CDR3 totals 18 residues.

The genes are TRBV15 and TRBJ2-1, with a weak D call TRBD2 (5 bases). The CDR3 is 15 residues long. V dropped 0 bases and J dropped 5 bases, with 11 bases sitting between them. The V gene's germline CDR1 is LNHNV and CDR2 YYDKDF (reference sequence). The CDR3 bases are TGTGCCACCAGCAGAGAGGAGACTACCGACAATGAGCAGTTCTTC. As protein: CATSREETTDNEQFF.

In this sample, this clonotype turned up many times. V usage is TRBV27 and J usage is TRBJ2-7; TRBD2 is a possible D gene (7 bases). V was clipped by 1 base and J by 0 bases, with 19 bases between them. The CDR3 is 18 residues long. Looked up from germline, CDR1 is MNHEY and CDR2 is SMNVEV (reference sequence). Written as DNA, the CDR3 is TGTGCCAGCAGTTTATATTCGGGGGCTAGCGGAAGCTCCTACGAGCAGTACTTC. Translating gives CASSLYSGASGSSYEQYF.